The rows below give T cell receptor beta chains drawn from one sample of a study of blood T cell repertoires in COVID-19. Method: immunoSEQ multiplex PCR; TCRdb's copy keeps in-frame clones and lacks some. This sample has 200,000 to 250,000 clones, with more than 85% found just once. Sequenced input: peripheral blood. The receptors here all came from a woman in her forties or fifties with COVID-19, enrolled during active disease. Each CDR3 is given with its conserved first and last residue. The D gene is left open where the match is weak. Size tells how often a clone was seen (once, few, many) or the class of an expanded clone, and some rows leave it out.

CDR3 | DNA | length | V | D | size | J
CASSVALAGMNTGELFF | TGTGCCAGCAGCGTAGCACTAGCGGGGATGAACACCGGGGAGCTGTTTTTT | 17 | TRBV9 | TRBD2 | - | TRBJ2-2
CASSLTAYQPQHF | TGTGCCAGTAGTTTGACAGCCTATCAGCCCCAGCATTTT | 13 | TRBV19 | - | - | TRBJ1-5
CAIKGYSGNTIYF | TGTGCCATCAAGGGGTACTCTGGAAACACCATATATTTT | 13 | TRBV10-3 | - | many | TRBJ1-3
CASSSTGTTVAIYF | TGTGCCAGCAGCTCCACCGGAACGACAGTAGCCATATATTTT | 14 | TRBV5-5 | - | - | TRBJ1-3
CASSQTGGRTEAFF | TGTGCCAGCAGTCAAACAGGGGGCAGGACTGAAGCTTTCTTT | 14 | TRBV7-9 | TRBD1 | - | TRBJ1-1
CASSWTGGELGNEKLFF | TGTGCCAGTAGTTGGACAGGGGGCGAACTGGGTAATGAAAAACTGTTTTTT | 17 | TRBV19 | TRBD1 | - | TRBJ1-4
CASSLSGGAIDTQYF | TGTGCCAGCAGCTTAAGTGGGGGGGCAATAGATACGCAGTATTTT | 15 | TRBV11-1 | - | - | TRBJ2-3
CASRGKGGRKQYF | TGTGCCAGCAGGGGGAAGGGGGGGCGGAAGCAGTACTTC | 13 | TRBV6-5 | - | - | TRBJ2-7
CASSFRAGSGNQPQHF | TGTGCCAGCAGTTTCCGGGCGGGGTCGGGCAATCAGCCCCAGCATTTT | 16 | TRBV28 | - | - | TRBJ1-5
CASSRQTNTGELFF | TGTGCCAGCAGTCGACAGACGAACACCGGGGAGCTGTTTTTT | 14 | TRBV6-2/TRBV6-3 | - | - | TRBJ2-2
CASNRAVEGEQYF | TGTGCCAGCAACCGAGCGGTTGAGGGCGAGCAGTACTTC | 13 | TRBV2 | - | once | TRBJ2-7
CASSLKTGAYEQYF | TGTGCCAGCAGCTTAAAGACAGGGGCCTACGAGCAGTACTTC | 14 | TRBV7-6 | TRBD1 | - | TRBJ2-7
CASSEGASQPQHF | TGTGCCAGCAGCGAGGGGGCTAGTCAGCCCCAGCATTTT | 13 | TRBV9 | TRBD1 | - | TRBJ1-5
CASSQTGRPGVRGNTIYF | TGTGCCAGCAGCCAGACAGGACGTCCAGGCGTTCGTGGAAACACCATATATTTT | 18 | TRBV4-2 | - | - | TRBJ1-3
CASSRRGPSYNEQFF | TGTGCCAGCAGCCGGCGGGGGCCCTCCTACAATGAGCAGTTCTTC | 15 | TRBV7-2 | - | - | TRBJ2-1
CASSQVGGTNTGELFF | TGCGCCAGCAGCCAAGTTGGGGGGACGAACACCGGGGAGCTGTTTTTT | 16 | TRBV4-1 | - | - | TRBJ2-2
CASSPGTGGIDQPQHF | TGCGCCAGCAGCCCGGGGACAGGGGGCATCGATCAGCCCCAGCATTTT | 16 | TRBV5-1 | TRBD1 | - | TRBJ1-5
CASSVGAGAGTDTQYF | TGTGCCAGCAGCGTAGGAGCGGGGGCCGGCACAGATACGCAGTATTTT | 16 | TRBV9 | TRBD2 | - | TRBJ2-3
CASSLDRDYGYTF | TGCGCCAGCAGCCTGGACAGGGACTATGGCTACACCTTC | 13 | TRBV23-1 | TRBD1 | - | TRBJ1-2
CASSRTSGTNTEAFF | TGTGCCAGCTCTCGGACATCGGGTACGAACACTGAAGCTTTCTTT | 15 | TRBV18 | - | once | TRBJ1-1
CARSRTMSHEKLFF | TGTGCCAGAAGCAGGACTATGAGCCATGAAAAACTGTTTTTT | 14 | TRBV5-3 | - | - | TRBJ1-4
CASISQGFNSPLHF | TGTGCCAGCATTTCCCAGGGCTTTAATTCACCCCTCCACTTT | 14 | TRBV6-5 | - | - | TRBJ1-6
CASSPRGGQIGEQFF | TGTGCCAGCAGCCCGCGGGGGGGCCAAATAGGTGAGCAGTTCTTC | 15 | TRBV11-2 | TRBD2 | - | TRBJ2-1
CASSFRGQANTGELFF | TGCGCCAGCAGCTTTCGGGGACAGGCGAACACCGGGGAGCTGTTTTTT | 16 | TRBV5-1 | TRBD1 | - | TRBJ2-2
CASSFAGYNQPQHF | TGTGCCAGCAGTTTCGCGGGGTACAATCAGCCCCAGCATTTT | 14 | TRBV28 | - | - | TRBJ1-5
CASSQEVAGFSTDTQYF | TGCGCCAGCAGCCAAGAAGTAGCGGGGTTTAGCACAGATACGCAGTATTTT | 17 | TRBV4-1 | TRBD2 | once | TRBJ2-3
CASSLGRGRQYQETQYF | TGCGCCAGCAGCTTGGGGAGGGGCAGGCAGTACCAAGAGACCCAGTACTTC | 17 | TRBV5-1 | - | - | TRBJ2-5
CASSELQGRANYGYTF | TGTGCCAGCAGTGAACTCCAGGGGAGAGCTAACTATGGCTACACCTTC | 16 | TRBV2 | - | - | TRBJ1-2
CASRVTGHNTEAFF | TGTGCCAGCAGGGTGACAGGACATAACACTGAAGCTTTCTTT | 14 | TRBV2 | - | - | TRBJ1-1